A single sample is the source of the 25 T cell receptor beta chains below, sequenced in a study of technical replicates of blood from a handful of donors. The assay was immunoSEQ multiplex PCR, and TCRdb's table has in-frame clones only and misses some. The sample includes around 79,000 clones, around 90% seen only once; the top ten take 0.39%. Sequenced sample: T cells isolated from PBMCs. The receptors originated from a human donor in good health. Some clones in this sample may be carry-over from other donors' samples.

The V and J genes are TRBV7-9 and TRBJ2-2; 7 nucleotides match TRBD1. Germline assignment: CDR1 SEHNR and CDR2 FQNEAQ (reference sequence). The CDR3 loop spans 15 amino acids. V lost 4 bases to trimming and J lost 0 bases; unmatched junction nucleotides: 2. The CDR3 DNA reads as TGTGCCAGCAGCTACGACAGGGCGAACACCGGGGAGCTGTTTTTT. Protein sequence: CASSYDRANTGELFF.

The CDR3 nucleotides are TGTGCCAGCAGTCCTCCTCCACGGACAGGGGCTAACTATGGCTACACCTTC. This codes for CASSPPPRTGANYGYTF. The chain combines TRBV28 with TRBJ1-2; TRBD1 agrees at 9 bases. Germline CDR1 reads MDHEN; CDR2 reads SYDVKM. The trim removed 5 bases at V and 0 bases at J, leaving 10 bases unmatched. The CDR3 consists of 17 residues.

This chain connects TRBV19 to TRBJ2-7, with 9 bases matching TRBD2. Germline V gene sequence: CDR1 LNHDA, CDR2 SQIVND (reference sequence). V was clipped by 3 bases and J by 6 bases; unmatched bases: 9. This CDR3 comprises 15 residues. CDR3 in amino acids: CASSIAVAGVREQYF. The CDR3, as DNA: TGTGCCAGTAGTATCGCGGTAGCGGGAGTTCGCGAGCAGTACTTC. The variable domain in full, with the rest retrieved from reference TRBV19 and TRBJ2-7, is DGGITQSPKYLFRKEGQNVTLSCEQNLNHDAMYWYRQDPGQGLRLIYYSQIVNDFQKGDIAEGYSVSREKKESFPLTVTSAQKNPTAFYLCASSIAVAGVREQYFGPGTRLTVT.

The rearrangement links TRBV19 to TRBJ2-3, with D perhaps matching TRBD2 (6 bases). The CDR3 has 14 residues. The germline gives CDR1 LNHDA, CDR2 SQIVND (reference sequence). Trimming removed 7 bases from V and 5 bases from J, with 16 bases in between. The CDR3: CASNDGREVDTQYF. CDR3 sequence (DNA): TGTGCCAGTAATGATGGCAGGGAGGTAGATACGCAGTATTTT.

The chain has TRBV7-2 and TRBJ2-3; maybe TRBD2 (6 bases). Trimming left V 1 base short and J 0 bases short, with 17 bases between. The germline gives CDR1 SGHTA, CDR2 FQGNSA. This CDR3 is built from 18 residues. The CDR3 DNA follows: TGTGCCAGCAGCTTAGGGATACTTGGCGGGGCAAGCACAGATACGCAGTATTTT. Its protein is CASSLGILGGASTDTQYF.

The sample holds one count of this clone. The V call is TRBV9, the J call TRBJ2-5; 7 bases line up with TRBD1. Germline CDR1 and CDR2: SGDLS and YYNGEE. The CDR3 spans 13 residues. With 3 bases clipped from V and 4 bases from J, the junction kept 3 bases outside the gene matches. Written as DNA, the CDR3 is TGTGCCAGCAGCGAGGGACAGACAGAGACCCAGTACTTC. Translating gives CASSEGQTETQYF.

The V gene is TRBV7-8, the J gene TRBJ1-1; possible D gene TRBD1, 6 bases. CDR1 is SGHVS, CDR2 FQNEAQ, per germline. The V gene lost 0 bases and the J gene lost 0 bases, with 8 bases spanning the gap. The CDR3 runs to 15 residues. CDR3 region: CASSLAQGLNTEAFF. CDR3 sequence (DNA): TGTGCCAGCAGCTTAGCCCAGGGGTTGAACACTGAAGCTTTCTTT. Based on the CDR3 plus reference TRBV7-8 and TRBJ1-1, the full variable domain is GAGVSQSPRYKVAKRGQDVALRCDPISGHVSLFWYQQALGQGPEFLTYFQNEAQLDKSGLPSDRFFAERPEGSVSTLKIQRTQQEDSAVYLCASSLAQGLNTEAFFGQGTRLTVV.

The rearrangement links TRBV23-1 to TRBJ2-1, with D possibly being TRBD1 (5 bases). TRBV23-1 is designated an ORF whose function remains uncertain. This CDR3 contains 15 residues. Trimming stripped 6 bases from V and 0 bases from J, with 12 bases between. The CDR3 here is CASRSHRSSYNEQFF. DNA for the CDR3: TGCGCCAGCAGGTCCCACAGGAGCTCCTACAATGAGCAGTTCTTC.

The CDR3 DNA sequence: TGTGCCAGCACCTACTCTAGCGCCAGCTACAATGAGCAGTTCTTC. Amino acids: CASTYSSASYNEQFF. This chain joins TRBV27 and TRBJ2-1; D is possibly TRBD2 (6 bases). This CDR3 region has 15 residues. CDR1 is MNHEY, CDR2 SMNVEV, per germline (reference sequence). V was pared by 7 bases and J by 3 bases, with 16 bases between.

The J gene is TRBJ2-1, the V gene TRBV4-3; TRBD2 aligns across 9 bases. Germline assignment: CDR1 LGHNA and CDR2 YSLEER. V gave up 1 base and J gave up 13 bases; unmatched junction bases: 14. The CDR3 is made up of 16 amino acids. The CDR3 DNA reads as TGCGCCAGCAGCCAAGGTCCTAGCGGGACCGCTCTGGATCAGTTCTTC. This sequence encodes CASSQGPSGTALDQFF.

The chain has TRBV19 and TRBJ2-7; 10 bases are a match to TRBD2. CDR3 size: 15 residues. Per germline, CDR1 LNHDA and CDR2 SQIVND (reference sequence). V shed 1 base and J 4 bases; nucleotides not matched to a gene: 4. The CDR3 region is CASSIGASGRYEQYF. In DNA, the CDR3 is TGTGCCAGTAGTATAGGGGCTAGCGGGAGATACGAGCAGTACTTC.

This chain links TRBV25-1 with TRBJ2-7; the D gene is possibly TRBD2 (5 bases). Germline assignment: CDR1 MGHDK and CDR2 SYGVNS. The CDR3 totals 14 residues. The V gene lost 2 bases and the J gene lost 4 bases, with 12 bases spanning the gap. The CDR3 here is CASSEGAEIYEQYF. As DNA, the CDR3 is TGTGCCAGCAGTGAAGGAGCGGAGATTTACGAGCAGTACTTC.

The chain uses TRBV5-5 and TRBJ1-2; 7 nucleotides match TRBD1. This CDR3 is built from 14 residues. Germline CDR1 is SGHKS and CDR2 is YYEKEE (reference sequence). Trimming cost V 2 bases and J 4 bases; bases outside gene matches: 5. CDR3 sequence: CASSFDRAFYGYTF. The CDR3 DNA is TGTGCCAGCAGCTTTGACAGGGCCTTCTATGGCTACACCTTC.

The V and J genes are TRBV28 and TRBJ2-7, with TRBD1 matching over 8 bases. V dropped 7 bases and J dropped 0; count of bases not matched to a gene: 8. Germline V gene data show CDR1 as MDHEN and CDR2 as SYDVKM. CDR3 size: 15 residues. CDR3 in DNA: TGTGCCAGCACCAACCTGGGACAGGTCTCCTACGAGCAGTACTTC. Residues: CASTNLGQVSYEQYF.

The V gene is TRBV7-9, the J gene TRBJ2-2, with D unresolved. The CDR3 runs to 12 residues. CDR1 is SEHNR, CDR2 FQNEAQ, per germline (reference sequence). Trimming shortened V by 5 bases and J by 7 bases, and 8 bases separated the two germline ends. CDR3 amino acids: CASSLELGELFF. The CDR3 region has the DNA TGTGCCAGCAGCCTTGAGCTCGGGGAGCTGTTTTTT.

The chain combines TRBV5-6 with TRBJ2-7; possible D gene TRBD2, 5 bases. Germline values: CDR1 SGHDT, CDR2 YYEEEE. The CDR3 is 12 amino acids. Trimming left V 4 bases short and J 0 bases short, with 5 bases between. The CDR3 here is CASSGSSYEQYF. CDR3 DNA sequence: TGTGCCAGCAGCGGGAGCTCCTACGAGCAGTACTTC.

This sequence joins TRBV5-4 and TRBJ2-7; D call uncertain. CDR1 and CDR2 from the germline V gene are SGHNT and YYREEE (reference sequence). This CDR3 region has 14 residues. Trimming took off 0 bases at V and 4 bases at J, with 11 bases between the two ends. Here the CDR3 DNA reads TGTGCCAGCAGCTTGGGGCCCGACGGGTACGAGCAGTACTTC. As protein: CASSLGPDGYEQYF.

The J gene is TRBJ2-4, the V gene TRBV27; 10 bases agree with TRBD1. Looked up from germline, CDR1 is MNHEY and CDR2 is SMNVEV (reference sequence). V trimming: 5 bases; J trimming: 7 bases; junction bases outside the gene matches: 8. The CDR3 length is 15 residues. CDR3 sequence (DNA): TGTGCCAGCAGTCCCCTGCCGGGACAGGGGAACATTCAGTACTTC. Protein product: CASSPLPGQGNIQYF.

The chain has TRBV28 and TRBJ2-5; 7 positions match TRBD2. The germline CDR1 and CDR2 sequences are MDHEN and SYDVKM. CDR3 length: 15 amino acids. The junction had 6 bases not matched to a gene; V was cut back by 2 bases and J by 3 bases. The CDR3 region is CASSLSGETKETQYF. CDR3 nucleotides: TGTGCCAGCAGTTTAAGCGGGGAGACGAAAGAGACCCAGTACTTC.

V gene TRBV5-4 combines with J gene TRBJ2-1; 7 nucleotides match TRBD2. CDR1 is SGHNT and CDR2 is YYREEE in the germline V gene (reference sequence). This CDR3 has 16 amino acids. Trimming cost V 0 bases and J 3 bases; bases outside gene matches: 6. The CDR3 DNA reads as TGTGCCAGCAGCTTGGCGGGGGGAGGGTACTACAATGAGCAGTTCTTC. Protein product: CASSLAGGGYYNEQFF.

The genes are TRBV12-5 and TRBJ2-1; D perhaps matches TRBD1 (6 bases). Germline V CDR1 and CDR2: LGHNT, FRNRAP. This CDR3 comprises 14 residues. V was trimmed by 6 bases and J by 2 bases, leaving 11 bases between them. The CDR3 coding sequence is TGTGCTAGTGGCCAAACAGGGACCTACAATGAGCAGTTCTTC. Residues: CASGQTGTYNEQFF.

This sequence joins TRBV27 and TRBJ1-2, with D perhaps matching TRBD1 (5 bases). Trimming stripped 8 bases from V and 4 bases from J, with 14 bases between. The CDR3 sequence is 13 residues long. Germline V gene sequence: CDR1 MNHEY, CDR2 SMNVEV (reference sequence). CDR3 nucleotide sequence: TGTGCCAGCCGGGAGCGGACATCCTATGGCTACACCTTC. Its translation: CASRERTSYGYTF.

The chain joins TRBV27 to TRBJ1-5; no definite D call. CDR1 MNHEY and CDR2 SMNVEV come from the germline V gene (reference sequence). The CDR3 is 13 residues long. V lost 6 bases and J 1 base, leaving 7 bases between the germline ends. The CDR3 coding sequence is TGTGCCAGCAGCCTAGGCAGCAATCAGCCCCAGCATTTT. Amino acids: CASSLGSNQPQHF.

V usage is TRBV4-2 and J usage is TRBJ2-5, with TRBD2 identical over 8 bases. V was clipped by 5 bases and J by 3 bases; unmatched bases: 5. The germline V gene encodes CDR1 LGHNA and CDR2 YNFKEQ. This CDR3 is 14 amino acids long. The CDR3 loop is CASSSIAGKETQYF. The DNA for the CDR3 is TGTGCCAGCAGCTCTATAGCGGGAAAAGAGACCCAGTACTTC.

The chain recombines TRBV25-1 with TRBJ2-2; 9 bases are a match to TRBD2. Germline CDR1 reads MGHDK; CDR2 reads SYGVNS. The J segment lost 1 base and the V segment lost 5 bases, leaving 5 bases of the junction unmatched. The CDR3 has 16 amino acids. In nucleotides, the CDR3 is TGTGCCAGCAGTCCTAGCGGGACCGAGAACACCGGGGAGCTGTTTTTT. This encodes CASSPSGTENTGELFF.